This TCR beta chain was captured by sequencing in a study of vaccination and CD4 T cells after COVID-19. Turning to the study itself: Vaccinees got either two BNT162b2 doses or two mRNA-1273 doses. Control cultures received a CEFX pool, an HIV-1 Nef pool, or no peptide.

Germline V CDR1 and CDR2: LNHNV, YYDKDF (reference sequence). V lost 0 bases to trimming and J lost 0 bases, with 15 bases between them. The CDR3 length is 18 residues. On this clonotype: As yet, its antigen is unknown.

Researchers used the Oncomine TCR Beta short-read assay to sequence DNA from cultured CD4+ T cells. TCRdb passed the PCR reads through MiXCR, listing each CDR3 protein once. Of roughly 15,000 distinct CDR3 sequences in the sample, roughly 61% are singletons; the top ten hold roughly 14%. Treatment in this sample: 10-day PBMC culture with coronavirus spike peptide pools or control peptides (ViraFEST assay). The TCR was taken from a human donor who had recovered from COVID-19. The V gene is TRBV15, the J gene TRBJ2-1; possibly TRBD2 for D (6 bases). The specimen was CD4+ T cells from blood, cultured in vitro. CDR3 bases: TGTGCCACCAGCAGAGATTACGGGGGTACTGCCTCCTACAATGAGCAGTTCTTC. Residues: CATSRDYGGTASYNEQFF.